Sequencing of this T cell receptor beta chain was carried out in a study of cytomegalovirus exposure and HLA in healthy donors. Points from the study as a whole: Published work reported that the classifier diagnosed cytomegalovirus status with high specificity and sensitivity.

CDR1 and CDR2 from the germline V gene are SEHNR and FQNEAQ (reference sequence). Trimming took 1 base from V and 7 from J, leaving 11 bases between them. CDR3 length: 14 amino acids. Clones were read by immunoSEQ multiplex PCR, and TCRdb kept only the in-frame ones, dropping some. Of about 250,000 clones in the sample, more than 75% were seen once. Concerning this clone itself: Its specificity is unknown.

This clonotype originated in a man younger than 30 in good health and CMV-seronegative. What was sequenced was PBMCs. The gene calls are TRBV7-9 and TRBJ1-5; D gene unclear. CDR3 amino acids: CASSLGPRGQPQHF. DNA for the CDR3: TGTGCCAGCAGCTTAGGGCCTCGCGGGCAGCCCCAGCATTTT.